This T cell receptor beta chain was profiled in a study of cytomegalovirus exposure and HLA in healthy donors. The CDR3 is 12 residues long. CDR1 and CDR2 from the germline V gene are SNHLY and FYNNEI. Trimming removed 3 bases from V and 8 bases from J, with 7 bases in between. These donors were members of the roughly 120-subject validation cohort, a group separate from the approximately 620-subject first cohort. Measured with immunoSEQ multiplex PCR; TCRdb has only the in-frame clones, and not every one. The sample includes more than 200,000 clones, more than 75% of them seen just once. Findings and caveats of the study: Per published reports, the classifier diagnosed cytomegalovirus status with high specificity and sensitivity. The tendency of first-cohort TCR clusters to co-occur in the 120 or so validation repertoires was the finding of a later analysis.

As regards this clone: Its antigen is unidentified.

This rearrangement joins TRBV2 to TRBJ1-4, with no clear D. The material sequenced was PBMCs. This receptor was obtained from a man in his late teens or twenties in good health and CMV-seropositive. The CDR3 region has the DNA TGTGCCAGCAGTGATAATTGGGAAAAACTGTTTTTT. Encoded protein: CASSDNWEKLFF.